These 10 T cell receptor beta chains originate from one sample sequenced in a study of blood T cell repertoires in COVID-19. Some clones are missing from TCRdb's copy, which holds only in-frame ones; the method was immunoSEQ multiplex PCR. The repertoire holds about 46,000 clones, with approximately 89% as singletons. The sequenced sample was peripheral blood. These receptors came from a man aged 55 to 70 with acute or convalescent COVID-19.

The chain uses TRBV5-1 and TRBJ2-1, with D perhaps matching TRBD2 (5 bases). The CDR3 loop spans 16 amino acids. V was cut by 2 bases and J by 2 bases, with 14 bases left in between. The germline V gene has CDR1 SGHRS and CDR2 YFSETQ. The CDR3 DNA reads TGCGCCAGCAGCTTAACGGCCCGGGGAACCTACAATGAGCAGTTCTTC. Amino acid sequence: CASSLTARGTYNEQFF.

The chain is built from TRBV7-6 and TRBJ2-5, with 10 bases that match TRBD1. J gave up 7 bases and V 5 bases, and 10 bases lay outside the gene matches. The CDR3 is made up of 15 amino acids. Germline values: CDR1 SGHVS, CDR2 FNYEAQ. Here the CDR3 DNA reads TGTGCCAGCAGCACTAGGACAGGGGGAATGGTGACCCAGTACTTC. It translates to CASSTRTGGMVTQYF.

The V and J genes are TRBV12-5 and TRBJ1-4; D gene unclear. The CDR3 runs to 13 residues. The germline gives CDR1 LGHNT, CDR2 FRNRAP. V gave up 10 bases and J gave up 7 bases, with 16 bases separating them. The CDR3 loop is CAIRHLQGEKLFF. CDR3 bases: TGTGCTATTCGACACTTACAAGGTGAAAAACTGTTTTTT.

The rearrangement joins TRBV2 to TRBJ1-1; TRBD1 matches at 7 bases. Trimming at V came to 4 bases and at J to 1 base, leaving 3 bases not matched to a gene. Germline-derived CDR1 and CDR2 are SNHLY and FYNNEI. This CDR3 is built from 14 residues. The CDR3 coding sequence is TGTGCCAGCAGTGTACGACAGGGGAACACTGAAGCTTTCTTT. This gives the protein CASSVRQGNTEAFF.

The table lists this clone with a count of one. This chain uses TRBV4-2 with TRBJ1-2; 7 nucleotides match TRBD1. There are 16 residues in the CDR3. Per the germline V gene, CDR1 is LGHNA and CDR2 is YNFKEQ. The V and J ends lost 4 bases and 3 bases, in that order; junction bases with no gene match: 11. CDR3 bases: TGTGCCAGCAGCCCACGAGAAGGGGGCGACGACTATGGCTACACCTTC. Amino acids: CASSPREGGDDYGYTF.

The V and J genes are TRBV2 and TRBJ2-7, with 7 bases identical to TRBD2. Germline assignment: CDR1 SNHLY and CDR2 FYNNEI. The length of the CDR3 is 14 residues. J lost 2 bases, V lost 8 bases, and 9 bases had no gene match. The CDR3 bases are TGTGCCAGCGGATCTGGGGGAGGGGCCTACGAGCAGTACTTC. Amino acid sequence: CASGSGGGAYEQYF. The full variable domain, its missing parts supplied by reference TRBV2 and TRBJ2-7, is EPEVTQTPSHQVTQMGQEVILRCVPISNHLYFYWYRQILGQKVEFLVSFYNNEISEKSEIFDDQFSVERPDGSNFTLKIRSTKLEDSAMYFCASGSGGGAYEQYFGPGTRLTVT.

The chain uses TRBV28 and TRBJ1-1, with D tentatively TRBD1 (6 bases). The CDR3 sequence is 11 residues long. CDR1 and CDR2 (germline): MDHEN, SYDVKM. V was trimmed by 8 bases and J by 4 bases, leaving 8 bases between them. The CDR3 region is CASWGRTEAFF. The CDR3 DNA is TGTGCCAGCTGGGGGCGCACTGAAGCTTTCTTT.

This sequence joins TRBV18 and TRBJ2-7; D gene uncertain. Germline values: CDR1 KGHSH, CDR2 LQKENI. This CDR3 has 13 residues. With 2 bases removed from V and 2 bases from J, the gap between germline ends came to 7 bases. The CDR3 DNA is TGTGCCAGCTCACCAACGGTTGCCTACGAGCAGTACTTC. Amino acids: CASSPTVAYEQYF.

This clone was seen only a few times. V is TRBV9 and J is TRBJ1-4; D perhaps matches TRBD1 (6 bases). The ends were cut back, 7 bases at V and 7 bases at J, with 20 bases in the middle. CDR3 length equals 15 residues. Germline V CDR1 and CDR2: SGDLS, YYNGEE. CDR3 nucleotide sequence: TGTGCCAGCTCCCGTGGGGGCGACCGGGGTGAAAAACTGTTTTTT. Its protein product is CASSRGGDRGEKLFF. The complete variable domain, with remaining parts taken from reference TRBV9 and TRBJ1-4, reads DSGVTQTPKHLITATGQRVTLRCSPRSGDLSVYWYQQSLDQGLQFLIQYYNGEERAKGNILERFSAQQFPDLHSELNLSSLELGDSALYFCASSRGGDRGEKLFFGSGTQLSVL.

Note on this clone: At one of its ends the junction is not consistent with the germline gene, which may arise from a read error. This chain joins TRBV11-3 and TRBJ2-2; D not resolved. CDR3 length: 14 amino acids. Germline V CDR1 and CDR2: SGHNT, YENEEA. The CDR3 region is CASRLDLFTGELFF. CDR3 DNA sequence: TGTGCCAGCAGATTAGACCTATTCACCGGGGAGCTGTTTTTT.